The rows below give T cell receptor beta chains drawn from one sample of a study of blood T cells in healthy people across ages. Via MiXCR, TCRdb re-called the 5' RACE reads, giving one row per CDR3 protein. The sample shows fewer than 800,000 distinct CDR3 sequences, around 20% of them seen only once. Material: blood. These receptors were collected from a man aged 65-85 years in good health. Both conserved end residues are part of each CDR3. The order of the fields is D gene, J gene, clone size, V gene, CDR3 DNA, CDR3 protein. A D gene is named only where the DNA matches it firmly. Part of the rows lack a size; the others show once, few, many or a class for expanded clones.

D: NA
J: TRBJ1-1
size: few
V: TRBV28
DNA: TGTGCCAGCAGTTTAATTTTATCGAGCGCTGAAGCTTTCTTT
CDR3: CASSLILSSAEAFF

D: NA
J: TRBJ2-5
size: few
V: TRBV10-3
DNA: TGTGCCATCAGTGAGGGGTCGGGCGGTGGCCAAGAGACCCAGTACTTC
CDR3: CAISEGSGGGQETQYF

D: NA
J: TRBJ2-2
size: NA
V: TRBV5-1
DNA: TGCGCCAGCACCAACCCCCCGAGGGTAGCGGACACCGGGGAGCTGTTTTTT
CDR3: CASTNPPRVADTGELFF

D: TRBD2
J: TRBJ2-7
size: NA
V: TRBV20-1
DNA: TGCAGTGCTAGAGGGGTAGCGGGGAAGGCCTACGAGCAGTACTTC
CDR3: CSARGVAGKAYEQYF

D: TRBD2
J: TRBJ2-7
size: few
V: TRBV2
DNA: TGTGCCAGCAGGCGTTCGACTAGCGGGAGATACTACGAGCAGTACTTC
CDR3: CASRRSTSGRYYEQYF

D: TRBD2
J: TRBJ2-7
size: NA
V: TRBV7-2
DNA: TGTGCCAGCAGCTTAGTCCAGCGGGGCGTCTACGAGCAGTACTTC
CDR3: CASSLVQRGVYEQYF

D: NA
J: TRBJ2-3
size: NA
V: TRBV30
DNA: TGTGCCTGGACCAATAAGGGGGTGACCGGGGATACGCAGTATTTT
CDR3: CAWTNKGVTGDTQYF

D: TRBD2
J: TRBJ2-3
size: NA
V: TRBV12-3/TRBV12-4
DNA: TGTGCCAGCACTAAACTAGCGGGTACGCAGTATTTT
CDR3: CASTKLAGTQYF

D: NA
J: TRBJ2-5
size: many
V: TRBV20-1
DNA: TGCAGTGCTATAGGGGAAGAGCAAGAGACCCAGTACTTC
CDR3: CSAIGEEQETQYF

D: TRBD1
J: TRBJ2-2
size: few
V: TRBV7-9
DNA: TGTGCCAGCAGCCCAGCACCGGGACAGGGGATGGGAGGCACCGGGGAGCTGTTTTTT
CDR3: CASSPAPGQGMGGTGELFF

D: TRBD2
J: TRBJ2-1
size: once
V: TRBV7-2
DNA: TGTGCCAGCAGCTTGGAAACTAGCGGGAATCACAATGACCAGTTCTTC
CDR3: CASSLETSGNHNDQFF

D: NA
J: TRBJ1-3
size: few
V: TRBV29-1
DNA: TGCAGCGTCTACCTTGGGAACACCATATATTTT
CDR3: CSVYLGNTIYF

D: NA
J: TRBJ2-2
size: NA
V: TRBV7-2
DNA: TGTGCCAGCAGCTTAGAGTCAGGGCCCGGGGAGCTGTTTTTT
CDR3: CASSLESGPGELFF

D: TRBD1
J: TRBJ2-7
size: NA
V: TRBV7-2
DNA: TGTGCCAGCAGCACCTGGACAGGGGGCGAGCAGTACTTC
CDR3: CASSTWTGGEQYF

D: NA
J: TRBJ1-4
size: NA
V: TRBV4-1
DNA: TGCGCCAGCAGCCAAGGTACAGTCCAAAAACTGTTTTTT
CDR3: CASSQGTVQKLFF

D: NA
J: TRBJ1-5
size: few
V: TRBV7-9
DNA: TGTGCCAGCAGCTTTGGTTTTGGCAATCAGCCCCAGCATTTT
CDR3: CASSFGFGNQPQHF

D: TRBD2
J: TRBJ2-1
size: many
V: TRBV20-1
DNA: TGCAGTGCCTTGACTAGCGGGAGCTCCTACAATGAGCAGTTCTTC
CDR3: CSALTSGSSYNEQFF

D: NA
J: TRBJ1-6
size: NA
V: TRBV27
DNA: TGTGCCAGCAGTCTCCTGAGGGGGTCACCCCTCCACTTT
CDR3: CASSLLRGSPLHF

D: TRBD1
J: TRBJ2-7
size: few
V: TRBV5-1
DNA: TGCGCCAGCAGCGGACGGACAGGGTATGAGCAGTACTTC
CDR3: CASSGRTGYEQYF

D: TRBD2
J: TRBJ2-7
size: few
V: TRBV7-2
DNA: TGTGCCAGCAGCTTATTTAGCGGGAGGGTCGCCTACGAGCAGTACTTC
CDR3: CASSLFSGRVAYEQYF

D: NA
J: TRBJ2-7
size: few
V: TRBV10-3
DNA: TGTGCCATCAGTGAGCAACAGGCCCAGAACGAGCAGTACTTC
CDR3: CAISEQQAQNEQYF

D: NA
J: TRBJ2-7
size: NA
V: TRBV28
DNA: TGTGCCAGCAGTTTATTGGCAGGGGGACTTGCCGAGCAGTACTTC
CDR3: CASSLLAGGLAEQYF

D: NA
J: TRBJ2-5
size: few
V: TRBV5-1
DNA: TGCGCCAGCAGCTCCCGCTGGGGAGCCCAAGAGACCCAGTACTTC
CDR3: CASSSRWGAQETQYF

D: TRBD2
J: TRBJ2-1
size: few
V: TRBV12-3/TRBV12-4
DNA: TGTGCCAGCAGTTTCGAGGGAGGGCCTAGCAATGAGCAGTTCTTC
CDR3: CASSFEGGPSNEQFF

D: NA
J: TRBJ2-3
size: NA
V: TRBV27
DNA: TGTGCCAGCAGCGTGAGGGGCACAGATACGCAGTATTTT
CDR3: CASSVRGTDTQYF

D: TRBD1
J: TRBJ1-3
size: NA
V: TRBV4-1
DNA: TGCGCCAGCAGCCAAGAAGGGACAGCGACTGGAAACACCATATATTTT
CDR3: CASSQEGTATGNTIYF

D: TRBD1
J: TRBJ1-2
size: NA
V: TRBV28
DNA: TGTGCCAGCAGTTTGGTCCCGGGACAGGGGATTGCTAACTATGGCTACACCTTC
CDR3: CASSLVPGQGIANYGYTF

D: NA
J: TRBJ2-7
size: few
V: TRBV12-3/TRBV12-4
DNA: TGTGCCAGCAGTTTAACCCCAGTCGAGCAGTACTTC
CDR3: CASSLTPVEQYF

D: TRBD1
J: TRBJ2-7
size: few
V: TRBV9
DNA: TGTGCCAGCAGCGCGACAGGGAAAGGTAACGAGCAGTACTTC
CDR3: CASSATGKGNEQYF

D: NA
J: TRBJ2-3
size: few
V: TRBV15
DNA: TGTGCCACCAGCAGAGCGGGAGAGAGTACAGATACGCAGTATTTT
CDR3: CATSRAGESTDTQYF

D: TRBD2
J: TRBJ2-3
size: few
V: TRBV4-1
DNA: TGCGCCAGCAGCAAGTCCGGGGTAGCGGGAACAGATACGCAGTATTTT
CDR3: CASSKSGVAGTDTQYF

D: TRBD1
J: TRBJ1-5
size: NA
V: TRBV6-6
DNA: TGTGCCAGCAGTCACGGCGGGACAGCAAACAATCAGCCCCAGCATTTT
CDR3: CASSHGGTANNQPQHF

D: NA
J: TRBJ2-5
size: many
V: TRBV7-8
DNA: TGTGCCAGCAGCTTAAACGTCCTCGAGGAGACCCAGTACTTC
CDR3: CASSLNVLEETQYF

D: NA
J: TRBJ2-7
size: NA
V: TRBV21-1
DNA: TGTGCCAGCAGCAAGAGGGACGAAGGTACCTACGAGCAGTACTTC
CDR3: CASSKRDEGTYEQYF